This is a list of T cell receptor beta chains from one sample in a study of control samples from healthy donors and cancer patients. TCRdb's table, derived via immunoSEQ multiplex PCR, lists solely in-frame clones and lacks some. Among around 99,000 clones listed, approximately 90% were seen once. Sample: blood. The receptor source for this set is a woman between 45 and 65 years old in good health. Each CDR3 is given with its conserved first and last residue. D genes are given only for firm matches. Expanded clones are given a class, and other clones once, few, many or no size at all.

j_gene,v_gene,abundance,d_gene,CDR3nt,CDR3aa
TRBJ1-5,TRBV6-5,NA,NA,TGTGCCAGCAGTTACGGCCTCGAGCAGCCCCAGCATTTT,CASSYGLEQPQHF
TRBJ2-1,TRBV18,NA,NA,TGTGCCAGCTCACCACCGATTCGCGGGACGGGGAATGAGCAGTTCTTC,CASSPPIRGTGNEQFF
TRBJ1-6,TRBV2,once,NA,TGTGCCAGTTTCCACAGGGCCCAGGTGAAGGATTCACCCCTCCACTTT,CASFHRAQVKDSPLHF
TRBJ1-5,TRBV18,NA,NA,TGTGCCAGCTCACCCTCGGGGGGGTTCAATCAGCCCCAGCATTTT,CASSPSGGFNQPQHF
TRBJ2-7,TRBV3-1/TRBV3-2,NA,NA,TGTGCCAGCTCCAAGGGACGCCTTACCTACGAGCAGTACTTC,CASSKGRLTYEQYF
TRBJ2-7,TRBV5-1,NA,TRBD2,TGCGCCAGCAGCTTGGCCCGTGTAGGGCGGGGGGACGAGCAGTACTTC,CASSLARVGRGDEQYF
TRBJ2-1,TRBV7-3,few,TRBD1,TGTGCCAGCAGCTTACGGCAGGGGGCGTCCTACAATGAGCAGTTCTTC,CASSLRQGASYNEQFF
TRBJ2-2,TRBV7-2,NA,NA,TGTGCCAGCAGCTCCGGGACCAGTAACACCGGGGAGCTGTTTTTT,CASSSGTSNTGELFF
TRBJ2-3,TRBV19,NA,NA,TGTGCCAGTAGACGGGAGCTCATGGGGGATACGCAGTATTTT,CASRRELMGDTQYF
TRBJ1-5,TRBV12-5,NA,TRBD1,TGTGCTAGTGGCCCGGGACAGGGGAGTCAGCCCCAGCATTTT,CASGPGQGSQPQHF
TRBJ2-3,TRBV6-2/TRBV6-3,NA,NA,TGTGCCAGCAGTCTCGGAAGCACAGATACGCAGTATTTT,CASSLGSTDTQYF
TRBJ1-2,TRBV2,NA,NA,TGTGCCAGCACCTCGGGGCAGTACTATGGCTACACCTTC,CASTSGQYYGYTF
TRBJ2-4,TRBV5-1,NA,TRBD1,TGCGCCAGCAGCTTGGACAGGGGGAACATTCAGTACTTC,CASSLDRGNIQYF
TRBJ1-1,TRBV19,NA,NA,TGTGCCAGTAGTATAGGTATAGCGAACACTGAAGCTTTCTTT,CASSIGIANTEAFF
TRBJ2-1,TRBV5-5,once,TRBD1,TGTGCCAGCAGCCGAGGACAGGGGATGGACAATGAGCAGTTCTTC,CASSRGQGMDNEQFF
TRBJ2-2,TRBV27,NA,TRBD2,TGTGCCACCCTTAGCGGGAGAGGGACCGGGGAGCTGTTTTTT,CATLSGRGTGELFF
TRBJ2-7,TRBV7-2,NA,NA,TGTGCCAGCAGCTTACCAAGCTCCTACGAGCAGTACTTC,CASSLPSSYEQYF
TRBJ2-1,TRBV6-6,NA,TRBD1,TGTGCCAGCAGTTACCCCGGGACAGCTTACAATGAGCAGTTCTTC,CASSYPGTAYNEQFF
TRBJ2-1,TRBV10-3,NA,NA,TGTGCCATCAGAGACACGTTGCATGAGCAGTTCTTC,CAIRDTLHEQFF
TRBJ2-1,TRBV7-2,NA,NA,TGTGCCAGCAGCCAAAACTACAATGAGCAGTTCTTC,CASSQNYNEQFF
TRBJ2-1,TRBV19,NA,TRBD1,TGTGCCAGTAAGGGGGCCGGGTCCTACAATGAGCAGTTCTTC,CASKGAGSYNEQFF
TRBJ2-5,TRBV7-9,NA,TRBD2,TGTGCCAGCAGCTCAGGACTAGCGGGAGTAACGATCAGGGAGACCCAGTACTTC,CASSSGLAGVTIRETQYF
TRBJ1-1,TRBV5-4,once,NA,TGTGCCAGCAGCCCCCCTCCCCCGGGGGCAGTCACTGAAGCTTTCTTT,CASSPPPPGAVTEAFF
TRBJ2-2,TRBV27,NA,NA,TGTGCCAGCCGTCAACGTAGGATTATACCGAACACCGGGGAGCTGTTTTTT,CASRQRRIIPNTGELFF
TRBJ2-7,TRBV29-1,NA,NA,TGCAGCGCCGTAGGAGGCACGCTGGCCGAGCAGTACTTC,CSAVGGTLAEQYF
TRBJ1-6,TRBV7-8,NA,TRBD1,TGTGCCAGCAGCCCCCGGGACAGGGTTAATTCACCCCTCCACTTT,CASSPRDRVNSPLHF
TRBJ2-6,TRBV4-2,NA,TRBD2,TGTGCCAGCAGCCAAGTAAGCGGGGGGACTGGGGCCAACGTCCTGACTTTC,CASSQVSGGTGANVLTF
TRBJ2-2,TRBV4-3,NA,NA,TGCGCCAGCAGCCAAGATAGGAGGGGCCCCGGGGAGCTGTTTTTT,CASSQDRRGPGELFF
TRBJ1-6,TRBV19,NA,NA,TGTGCCAGTAGTATAGAAACGAATTCACCCCTCCACTTT,CASSIETNSPLHF
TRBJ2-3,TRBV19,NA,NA,TGTGCCAGTAGGCGAGAGGGCGGGGCGATCACAGATACGCAGTATTTT,CASRREGGAITDTQYF
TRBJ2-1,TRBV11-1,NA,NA,TGTGCCAGCAGCCGCCCAATGGGGGAGCAGTTCTTC,CASSRPMGEQFF
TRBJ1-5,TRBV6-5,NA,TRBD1,TGTGCCAGCAGTAAGACAGGGGGCCAGCCCCAGCATTTT,CASSKTGGQPQHF
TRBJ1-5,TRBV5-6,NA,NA,TGTGCCAGCAGCTTGCGTGGGGGGCGAGGGAGTCAGCCCCAGCATTTT,CASSLRGGRGSQPQHF
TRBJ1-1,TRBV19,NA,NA,TGTGCCAGTAGTGCAAGGGAGAGGGGGATGGACACTGAAGCTTTCTTT,CASSARERGMDTEAFF
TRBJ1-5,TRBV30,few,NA,TGTGCCTGGAGTGTACAAAGCAATCAGCCCCAGCATTTT,CAWSVQSNQPQHF
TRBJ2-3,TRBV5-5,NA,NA,TGTGCCAGCAGCTTCTTGAGGGATACGCAGTATTTT,CASSFLRDTQYF
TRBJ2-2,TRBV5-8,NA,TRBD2,TGTGCCAGCAGCCGGGGGGTGGAGTCCTTCGGGGAGCTGTTTTTT,CASSRGVESFGELFF
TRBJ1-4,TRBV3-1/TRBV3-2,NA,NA,TGTGCCAGCAGCCCCTCAGGGGCTCCTAATGAAAAACTGTTTTTT,CASSPSGAPNEKLFF
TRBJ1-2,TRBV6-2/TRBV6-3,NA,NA,TGTGCCAGCAGTTACGATTCAGGGTACTATGGCTACACCTTC,CASSYDSGYYGYTF
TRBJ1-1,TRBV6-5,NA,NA,TGTGCCAGCCAAAAGGGGAGGGCAGCTTTCTTT,CASQKGRAAFF
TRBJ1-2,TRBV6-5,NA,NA,TGTGCCAGCAGTTCCGATCTACAGATTCGCTATGGCTACACCTTC,CASSSDLQIRYGYTF
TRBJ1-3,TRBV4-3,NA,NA,TGCGCCAGCAGCCAATCTCCCGTATCGGGGGGCTCTGGAAACACCATATATTTT,CASSQSPVSGGSGNTIYF
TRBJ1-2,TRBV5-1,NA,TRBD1,TGCGCCAGCAGCTTGGGGGACAGCTCCGGGGGCTATGGCTACACCTTC,CASSLGDSSGGYGYTF
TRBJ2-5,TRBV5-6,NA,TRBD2,TGTGCCAGCAGCTTGGTCCTAGCGGGAGGGTTTGTGACCCAGTACTTC,CASSLVLAGGFVTQYF
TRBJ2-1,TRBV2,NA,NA,TGTGCCGGACAGCCGGGAGTTGGACAATATGAGCAGTTCTTC,CAGQPGVGQYEQFF
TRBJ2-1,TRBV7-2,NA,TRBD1,TGTGCCAGCAGCGCCAACCCGGGACAGGGGGATGAGCAGTTCTTC,CASSANPGQGDEQFF
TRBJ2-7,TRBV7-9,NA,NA,TGTGCCAGCAGCACGGACCGGTACGAGCAGTACTTC,CASSTDRYEQYF
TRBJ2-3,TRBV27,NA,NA,TGTGCCAGCAGTTTATTGAGCACAGATACGCAGTATTTT,CASSLLSTDTQYF
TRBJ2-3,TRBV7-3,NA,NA,TGTGCCAGCAGCTTAACTAGCGGAGCCACTAGCACAGATACGCAGTATTTT,CASSLTSGATSTDTQYF
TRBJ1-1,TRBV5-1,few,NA,TGCGCCAGCAGCATAGACGTTTACGCTGAAGCTTTCTTT,CASSIDVYAEAFF